Sequencing of this T cell receptor beta chain was carried out in a study of spatial heterogeneity in lung cancer. This clonotype was counted at least ten times. Time point here: sample taken at primary tumor resection. The sequenced material consisted of unsorted whole RNA from tumor, nontumor lung or frozen PBMC. The CDR3 covers 17 residues. The V and J ends lost 4 bases and 9 bases respectively, with 25 bases between them. Germline V gives CDR1 SEHNR, CDR2 FQNEAQ (reference sequence). TCRdb itself ran the 5' RACE reads through MiXCR, one entry per CDR3 protein. The repertoire holds tens of thousands of distinct CDR3 sequences, over 4.5% seen once, with about 32% in the top ten.

The receptor was derived from a male donor with early-stage non-small cell lung cancer. The input for sequencing was PBMCs, taken at surgery. The rearrangement links TRBV7-9 to TRBJ2-1; D is unresolved. CDR3 coding DNA: TGTGCCAGCAGCTCGAGCCGGACCAGTGCCCTACCGGGTGAGCAGTTCTTC. Amino acid sequence: CASSSSRTSALPGEQFF.